Listed here are 26 T cell receptor beta chains from one sample, sequenced in a study of blood T cell repertoires in COVID-19. TCRdb keeps only in-frame clones here, not all; method: immunoSEQ multiplex PCR. The table has about 190,000 clones, around 91% seen once. The sequenced sample was peripheral blood. These receptors all come from a man aged 45-65 years with acute or convalescent COVID-19.

V gene TRBV18 combines with J gene TRBJ1-6; D call uncertain. The V and J ends lost 8 bases and 0 bases respectively, with 11 bases between them. Germline assignment: CDR1 KGHSH and CDR2 LQKENI. This CDR3 comprises 15 residues. CDR3 region: CASRGDSSYNSPLHF. For the CDR3, the DNA is TGTGCCAGCCGCGGGGATAGCTCCTATAATTCACCCCTCCACTTT.

The genes are TRBV6-6 and TRBJ2-1, with 8 bases lining up with TRBD2. This CDR3 has 16 residues. Looked up from germline, CDR1 is MNHNY and CDR2 is SVGAGI (reference sequence). V was pared by 0 bases and J by 7 bases, with 8 bases of the junction left unmatched. The CDR3 is CASSYSGVAGRNEQFF. The CDR3 nucleotides are TGTGCCAGCAGTTACTCAGGGGTAGCGGGACGGAATGAGCAGTTCTTC.

This chain links TRBV5-6 with TRBJ2-7; D perhaps matches TRBD1 (7 bases). CDR3 length: 19 residues. CDR1 and CDR2 from the germline V gene are SGHDT and YYEEEE. The V gene lost 4 bases and the J gene lost 6 bases, with 32 bases spanning the gap. The CDR3 loop reads CASSPRRDRNKSPVGEQYV. CDR3 DNA: TGTGCCAGCAGCCCAAGGCGGGACAGAAATAAAAGTCCAGTCGGCGAGCAGTACGTC.

The V call is TRBV28, the J call TRBJ1-3; 10 nucleotides match TRBD1. This CDR3 has 15 amino acids. The germline CDR1 and CDR2 sequences are MDHEN and SYDVKM. Trimming took 5 bases from V and 2 from J; bases not matched to a gene: 3. The CDR3 region is CASSGGTGAGNTIYF. DNA for the CDR3: TGTGCCAGCAGTGGCGGGACAGGGGCTGGAAACACCATATATTTT.

V gene TRBV7-9 combines with J gene TRBJ2-7; 7 bases are a match to TRBD1. The V gene's germline CDR1 is SEHNR and CDR2 FQNEAQ (reference sequence). J lost 5 bases, V lost 4 bases, and 8 bases had no gene match. The CDR3 is 14 amino acids. This chain's CDR3 is CASSSGQDWHEQYF. CDR3 bases: TGTGCCAGCAGCTCCGGACAGGACTGGCACGAGCAGTACTTC.

V usage is TRBV28 and J usage is TRBJ1-4; D is unclear. Per the germline V gene, CDR1 is MDHEN and CDR2 is SYDVKM. Trimming shortened V by 4 bases and J by 0 bases, and 15 bases separated the two germline ends. The CDR3 sequence is 17 residues long. The CDR3 DNA reads TGTGCCAGCAGTTCCGATCAAAAGACTGCAACTAATGAAAAACTGTTTTTT. Translated, it gives CASSSDQKTATNEKLFF.

The chain carries TRBV4-3 and TRBJ2-2, with D unclear. Trimming removed 0 bases at V and 5 bases at J, with 10 bases between. This CDR3 has 15 residues. Germline V gene data show CDR1 as LGHNA and CDR2 as YSLEER. This CDR3 reads CASSQDLRDTGELFF. The CDR3 coding sequence is TGCGCCAGCAGCCAAGATCTGAGAGATACCGGGGAGCTGTTTTTT.

The rearrangement links TRBV7-6 to TRBJ2-3; D not resolved. Trimming left V 2 bases short and J 10 bases short, with 16 bases between. The CDR3 extends over 14 amino acids. The germline V gene encodes CDR1 SGHVS and CDR2 FNYEAQ. CDR3: CASSLLFTPPPQYF. CDR3 DNA: TGTGCCAGCAGCTTACTTTTCACTCCACCCCCGCAGTATTTT. Filled out from reference TRBV7-6 and TRBJ2-3, the complete variable domain reads GAGVSQSPRYKVTKRGQDVALRCDPISGHVSLYWYRQALGQGPEFLTYFNYEAQQDKSGLPNDRFSAERPEGSISTLTIQRTEQRDSAMYRCASSLLFTPPPQYFGPGTRLTVL.

The chain joins TRBV11-2 to TRBJ1-5; TRBD1 might be the D (5 bases). The V gene's germline CDR1 is SGHAT and CDR2 FQNNGV. The length of the CDR3 is 16 residues. The V gene lost 0 bases and the J gene lost 4 bases, with 13 bases spanning the gap. The chain's CDR3 is CASSLDPYRPNQPQHF. In nucleotides, the CDR3 is TGTGCCAGCAGCTTAGATCCCTACAGGCCGAATCAGCCCCAGCATTTT.

On this clone: This same CDR3 is encoded by further DNA sequences in the sample. The chain uses TRBV18 and TRBJ2-2, with unresolved D. This CDR3 is built from 13 residues. The V end was cut by 3 bases, the J end by 3 bases, with 5 bases between. Germline V lookup: CDR1 KGHSH, CDR2 LQKENI. Written as DNA, the CDR3 is TGTGCCAGCTCACCTCGGGACACCGGGGAGCTGTTTTTT. As protein: CASSPRDTGELFF.

V is TRBV4-1 and J is TRBJ2-7; 8 nucleotides agree with TRBD2. Germline CDR1 reads MGHRA; CDR2 reads YSYEKL. V lost 7 bases, J lost 2 bases, and 16 bases stayed unmatched. The CDR3 extends over 17 amino acids. The CDR3, as DNA: TGCGCCAGCATTACATCAAACGGGGGGGACGGAACCTACGAGCAGTACTTC. This encodes CASITSNGGDGTYEQYF.

This clone was counted between two and nine times. V usage is TRBV6-2 or TRBV6-3 and J usage is TRBJ1-2, with 9 bases lining up with TRBD1. V gave up 3 bases and J gave up 7 bases; unmatched junction bases: 9. The CDR3 runs to 15 residues. The germline V gene has CDR1 MNHEY and CDR2 SVGEGT. The CDR3 protein is CASSYGSTGGFGYTF. For the CDR3, the DNA is TGTGCCAGCAGTTATGGATCGACAGGGGGTTTTGGCTACACCTTC.

This chain links TRBV7-2 with TRBJ2-3; 13 positions agree with TRBD2. V lost 5 bases and J lost 0; bases outside the gene matches: 5. This CDR3 contains 17 residues. Looked up from germline, CDR1 is SGHTA and CDR2 is FQGNSA. CDR3 sequence: CASSPQGLAGSTDTQYF. In DNA form, the CDR3 reads TGTGCCAGCAGCCCTCAGGGACTAGCGGGGAGCACAGATACGCAGTATTTT.

The rearrangement links TRBV15 to TRBJ2-3; the match to TRBD1 covers 7 bases. CDR1 is LNHNV, CDR2 YYDKDF, per germline (reference sequence). V gave up 2 bases and J gave up 6 bases; unmatched junction bases: 8. The CDR3 is made up of 15 amino acids. The CDR3 loop reads CATSRRQGSGDTQYF. Here the CDR3 DNA reads TGTGCCACCAGCAGAAGACAGGGATCGGGCGATACGCAGTATTTT.

V usage is TRBV19 and J usage is TRBJ2-5, with D perhaps TRBD2 (6 bases). Per the germline V gene, CDR1 is LNHDA and CDR2 is SQIVND (reference sequence). Trimming removed 3 bases from V and 7 bases from J, with 12 bases in between. This CDR3 is 13 amino acids long. The CDR3 DNA follows: TGTGCCAGTAGTATTGGGGGGATTGGGACCCAGTACTTC. Translating it yields CASSIGGIGTQYF.

The chain has TRBV18 and TRBJ1-3, with D unclear. Germline assignment: CDR1 KGHSH and CDR2 LQKENI. The V gene lost 3 bases and the J gene lost 0 bases, with 12 bases spanning the gap. This CDR3 has 16 amino acids. The DNA for the CDR3 is TGTGCCAGCTCACCTTCAGGTGTGTCCTCTGGAAACACCATATATTTT. Protein: CASSPSGVSSGNTIYF.

Notes on this clone: At the DNA level, this CDR3 is encoded by other sequences in the same sample as well. The chain uses TRBV5-4 and TRBJ1-1; D is ambiguous. Germline V CDR1 and CDR2: SGHNT, YYREEE (reference sequence). Trimming left V 1 base short and J 0 bases short, with 7 bases between. The CDR3 sequence is 14 residues long. The CDR3 here is CASSLLSLNTEAFF. CDR3 sequence (DNA): TGTGCCAGCAGCTTGTTATCCCTGAACACTGAAGCTTTCTTT.

Only a few counts were recorded for this clone. This chain joins TRBV19 and TRBJ2-1, with D perhaps TRBD2 (5 bases). CDR1 and CDR2 from the germline V gene are LNHDA and SQIVND (reference sequence). V lost 2 bases and J lost 0, with 11 bases in between. The CDR3 totals 16 residues. The CDR3 sequence is CASSINLGSSYNEQFF. The CDR3 DNA reads TGTGCCAGTAGTATAAATCTAGGGAGCTCCTACAATGAGCAGTTCTTC. Drawing the rest from reference TRBV19 and TRBJ2-1, the complete variable domain is DGGITQSPKYLFRKEGQNVTLSCEQNLNHDAMYWYRQDPGQGLRLIYYSQIVNDFQKGDIAEGYSVSREKKESFPLTVTSAQKNPTAFYLCASSINLGSSYNEQFFGPGTRLTVL.

The chain uses TRBV6-6 and TRBJ2-2; D gene ambiguous. The CDR3 extends over 15 amino acids. The germline gives CDR1 MNHNY, CDR2 SVGAGI (reference sequence). V dropped 6 bases and J dropped 3 bases, with 14 bases sitting between them. CDR3 DNA: TGTGCCAGCAGATCACTCCCTTCTGACACCGGGGAGCTGTTTTTT. Amino acids: CASRSLPSDTGELFF.

The chain recombines TRBV2 with TRBJ2-7; 9 nucleotides agree with TRBD1. CDR3 length equals 14 residues. V was clipped by 6 bases and J by 4 bases; unmatched bases: 7. In germline, CDR1 is SNHLY, CDR2 FYNNEI. CDR3 DNA: TGTGCCAGCAGCTTCAGACAGGGGGATTACGAGCAGTACTTC. Translation: CASSFRQGDYEQYF.

The rearrangement links TRBV9 to TRBJ2-3; 11 bases map to TRBD2. V was pared by 3 bases and J by 1 base, with 1 base of the junction left unmatched. CDR3 length equals 15 residues. Germline loops: CDR1 SGDLS, CDR2 YYNGEE. CDR3 loop: CASSAGLAGTDTQYF. The CDR3 DNA reads as TGTGCCAGCAGCGCGGGACTAGCGGGCACAGATACGCAGTATTTT.

J is TRBJ2-7 and V is TRBV21-1; TRBD2 was called by the table and not checked on the DNA. TRBV21-1 is a pseudogene. The CDR3 loop spans 15 amino acids. CDR3 bases: TGTGCCAGCAGCAAGGGGGGACTACTCTATAGCGAGCAGTACTTC. It specifies CASSKGGLLYSEQYF.

In its sample, this clone was seen a few times. This chain uses TRBV19 with TRBJ1-2, with D possibly being TRBD1 (5 bases). Looked up from germline, CDR1 is LNHDA and CDR2 is SQIVND (reference sequence). V lost 1 base, J lost 5 bases, and 11 bases lay in between. The CDR3 consists of 14 residues. CDR3 region: CASSIGAGSYGYTF. Written as DNA, the CDR3 is TGTGCCAGTAGTATAGGGGCAGGGTCGTATGGCTACACCTTC.

The J gene is TRBJ1-2, the V gene TRBV6-5, with a possible D match to TRBD1 (5 bases). V lost 6 bases, J lost 8 bases, and 22 bases lay in between. CDR3 length equals 15 residues. CDR1 is MNHEY and CDR2 is SVGAGI in the germline V gene. CDR3 region: CASSIRARVVRGYTF. Here the CDR3 DNA reads TGTGCCAGCAGCATCAGGGCCCGGGTGGTTCGAGGCTACACCTTC.

This clone was seen a few times. The CDR3 protein is CASSPWESGSFNEQFF. The CDR3 region has the DNA TGTGCCAGCAGCCCCTGGGAGAGCGGGAGTTTCAATGAGCAGTTCTTC. This chain connects TRBV7-9 to TRBJ2-1; 8 bases are shared with TRBD2. Trimming took 5 bases from V and 6 from J; bases not matched to a gene: 12. This CDR3 spans 16 amino acids. Germline-derived CDR1 and CDR2 are SEHNR and FQNEAQ (reference sequence).

This chain uses TRBV10-3 with TRBJ1-3; possibly TRBD1 for D (5 bases). This CDR3 region has 13 residues. Trimming took off 3 bases at V and 7 bases at J, with 10 bases between the two ends. CDR1 is ENHRY and CDR2 is SYGVKD in the germline V gene. CDR3 protein: CAISEGVSNTIYF. The CDR3 DNA reads TGTGCCATCAGTGAAGGGGTTTCCAACACCATATATTTT.